This paragraph reports one T cell receptor beta chain. Its antigen target is currently unknown. No much larger clone is present one base from it, and per-base qualities are unavailable. V loses 9 bases, J loses 5 bases, and the germline ends lie 17 bases apart. CDR1 and CDR2 are read off the germline V gene as MDHEN and SYDVKM. From its cysteine to its phenylalanine, the CDR3 spans 15 amino acids. Just the 45-base CDR3 DNA is kept, in frame starting at base 1. The data stem from a study of blood T cell repertoires in COVID-19 (dated by TCRdb to 2020 to 2022). For the wider study: The collaborator samples originated in the United States, Italy and Spain and spanned the acute and convalescent phases of COVID-19. Sample metadata almost always included a de-identified subject ID, COVID-19 status, age in years and sex. HLA class I and class II types, where available, came from metadata supplied by the sample provider rather than from assay-based typing. The material from the prospective study consisted of cDNA or gDNA derived from T cells, B-cell-depleted T cells, or PBMCs. Subjects who had been exposed to COVID-19, were actively infected with it, or had recovered from it provided the deeply sampled blood TCRbeta repertoires that made up the dataset. The repertoires were released in a freely available public database intended as a resource for research on the immune response to SARS-CoV-2. The samples were drawn from two sources: the first 160 participants of the ongoing ImmuneRACE study, and 1,254 subjects contributed by 6 global collaborators. Beyond this particular receptor, the publication reports: The amount of clinical and demographic metadata varied by source and participant and was provided uncurated.

TCRbeta CDR3 regions were amplified from genomic DNA by means of the immunoSEQ Assay, a bias-controlled multiplex PCR. Per the source publication's procedure: The number of nucleated cells in each sample was estimated from the amplification of reference gene primers within the assay. Sequence reads were collapsed and filtered to measure the absolute abundance of every unique TCRbeta CDR3 rearrangement. Productive Simpson clonality was computed per sample as the square root of Simpson's diversity index over productive rearrangements. In its TCRdb copy, this immuneACCESS table keeps in-frame sequences only and misses some clones. Where compared with another copy, unresolved V genes explain less than half of these, and the others have no known cause. That table gives V, J and clone size, and the DNA gave D and trimming. The sample contains 140,000 to 150,000 clones, around 87% of them found a single time. The ten largest clones take up about 6.5% of the sample.

Collaborating institutions collected whole blood in K2EDTA tubes following their own protocols. For TCRbeta analysis, collaborators shipped samples as frozen whole blood, isolated PBMCs, or DNA extracted from either of those sample types. The sample was peripheral blood. The chain links TRBV28 with TRBJ2-6; the D gene identity is not certain. This sequence originates from a man older than 75 with acute or convalescent COVID-19. The CDR3 amino acid sequence is: CASKHGSGRANVLTF. In nucleotides, the sequence is TGTGCCAGTAAACATGGCAGTGGTCGGGCCAACGTCCTGACTTTC.